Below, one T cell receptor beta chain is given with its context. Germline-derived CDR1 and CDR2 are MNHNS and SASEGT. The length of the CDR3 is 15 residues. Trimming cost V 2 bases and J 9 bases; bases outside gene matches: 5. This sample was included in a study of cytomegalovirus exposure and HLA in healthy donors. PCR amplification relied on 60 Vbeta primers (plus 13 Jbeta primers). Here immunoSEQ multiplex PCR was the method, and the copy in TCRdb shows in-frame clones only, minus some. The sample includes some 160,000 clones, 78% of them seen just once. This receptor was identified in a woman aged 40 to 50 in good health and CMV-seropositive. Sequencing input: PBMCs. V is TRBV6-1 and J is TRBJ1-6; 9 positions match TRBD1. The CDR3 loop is CASSEPGTGISPLHF. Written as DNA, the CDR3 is TGTGCCAGCAGTGAACCCGGGACAGGGATTTCACCCCTCCACTTT.